There are many counts of the clone carrying this TCR beta chain. The antigen remains undetermined. These data originate in a study of metastatic and nonmetastatic thyroid tumors. Looking at the study overall: Blood and tumor or nodule tissue repertoires from malignant and benign thyroid patients were compared.

Germline CDR1 is LNHNV and CDR2 is YYDKDF (reference sequence). The CDR3 runs to 17 residues. Trimming removed 0 bases at V and 5 bases at J, with 19 bases between. Every patient was untreated before thyroid surgery. Study-level results: The study reportedly found significantly higher TCR beta diversity in malignant thyroid tumors than benign nodules, in blood and tumor.

Per the authors' pipeline: The study took CDR3 differences across clinicopathological groups and made a distant-metastasis classifier for papillary thyroid cancer from them. TCRdb re-called the PCR reads with MiXCR. The V and J calls were not made by the authors but by TCRdb's processing. The repertoire has tens of thousands of clones, roughly an eighth of them found once; the top ten carry about 11%. The genes are TRBV15 and TRBJ1-2, with D possibly being TRBD1 (6 bases). The material sequenced was blood. This sequence was found in a female donor with papillary thyroid cancer or a benign thyroid nodule (not recorded which). Some clones in this sample may be carry-over from other donors' samples. The CDR3 loop reads CATSRDNPDSLGYGYTF. CDR3 nucleotides: TGTGCCACCAGCAGAGATAACCCGGACAGCCTTGGGTATGGCTACACCTTC.